The clone carrying this TCR beta chain occurred many times. The data are from a study of blood T cell repertoires in COVID-19. On the study more broadly: There were acute and convalescent COVID-19 samples, and they came from the United States, Italy and Spain.

The authors' processing: Using reference gene primer amplification, nucleated cell counts were estimated. The table came from immunoSEQ multiplex PCR; TCRdb's copy has only in-frame clones and leaves some out. V, J and clone size were drawn from that table, and D and trimming were deduced from the DNA. The table shows nearly 110,000 clones, with about two thirds occurring only once. The V and J ends lost 6 bases and 7 bases, in that order; junction bases with no gene match: 5. The V gene's germline CDR1 is MNHEY and CDR2 SMNVEV (reference sequence). The CDR3 is made up of 13 amino acids. Sequencing was carried out using peripheral blood. The sequence came from a human donor with acute or convalescent COVID-19. The donor label of this sample is uncertain. This rearrangement joins TRBV27 to TRBJ1-1, with 10 bases fitting TRBD1. CDR3 in amino acids: CASSLTGGFEAFF. The CDR3 bases are TGTGCCAGCAGCTTGACAGGGGGCTTTGAAGCTTTCTTT.